This T cell receptor beta chain was captured in a study of cytomegalovirus exposure and HLA in healthy donors. The germline V gene encodes CDR1 KGHSH and CDR2 LQKENI. V lost 3 bases to trimming and J lost 1 base, with 6 bases between them. The CDR3 runs to 14 residues. Researchers ran the PCR with 60 Vbeta and 13 Jbeta primers. Some clones are missing from TCRdb's copy, which holds only in-frame ones; the method was immunoSEQ multiplex PCR. The sample has about 160,000 clones; roughly 80% are singletons. As for this clone: This specimen includes other DNA sequences encoding the same CDR3.

This clonotype originated in a male donor in good health and CMV-seropositive. Sequenced input: PBMCs. This rearrangement joins TRBV18 to TRBJ2-2; weak D call: TRBD1 (6 bases). The CDR3, as DNA: TGTGCCAGCTCACCGGGACAGAACACCGGGGAGCTGTTTTTT. Protein: CASSPGQNTGELFF. Full variable domain (missing parts from reference TRBV18 and TRBJ2-2): NAGVMQNPRHLVRRRGQEARLRCSPMKGHSHVYWYRQLPEEGLKFMVYLQKENIIDESGMPKERFSAEFPKEGPSILRIQQVVRGDSAAYFCASSPGQNTGELFFGEGSRLTVL.